The next 27 T cell receptor beta chains were all read from a single sample in a study of cytomegalovirus exposure and HLA in healthy donors. Primers included in the PCR were 60 Vbeta and 13 Jbeta primers. Repertoires were generated with immunoSEQ multiplex PCR, while TCRdb's copy carries only in-frame clones and drops some. This repertoire shows roughly 220,000 clones, around 75% found once; its top ten account for 1.5% to 2%. Sequencing used PBMCs. These receptors all stem from a woman aged 25 to 39 in good health and CMV-seronegative.

The CDR3, as DNA: TGTGCCAGCAGCTTACTCCTCGGCGGGGGGGCCCGTGAGCAGTTCTTC. This translates into CASSLLLGGGAREQFF. This chain uses TRBV11-2 with TRBJ2-1; 9 bases line up with TRBD2. The CDR3 has 16 amino acids. V lost 2 bases, J lost 9 bases, and 11 bases stayed unmatched. Per the germline V gene, CDR1 is SGHAT and CDR2 is FQNNGV.

This chain connects TRBV11-2 to TRBJ2-5, with 7 positions matching TRBD2. This CDR3 has 16 amino acids. Germline loops: CDR1 SGHAT, CDR2 FQNNGV. V lost 7 bases to trimming and J lost 4 bases; unmatched junction nucleotides: 15. The CDR3, as DNA: TGTGCCAGCATCCGGGGAGGGCTGGGGGTTGGAGAGACCCAGTACTTC. It codes for CASIRGGLGVGETQYF.

The chain recombines TRBV5-1 with TRBJ2-6; TRBD1 matches at 11 bases. The germline gives CDR1 SGHRS, CDR2 YFSETQ. This CDR3 region has 18 residues. The ends lost 2 bases at V and 4 bases at J; junction bases unmatched: 8. In nucleotides, the CDR3 is TGCGCCAGCAGCTTTGCCCGCGGACAGGGGGCGGGGGCCAACGTCCTGACTTTC. Translating it yields CASSFARGQGAGANVLTF.

The rearrangement links TRBV7-8 to TRBJ1-2; TRBD1 matches 9 bases. This CDR3 spans 15 amino acids. Germline assignment: CDR1 SGHVS and CDR2 FQNEAQ. The junction had 8 bases not matched to a gene; V was cut back by 5 bases and J by 4 bases. The CDR3 nucleotides read TGTGCCAGCAGCGCCAACAGGGGGCAGGGCTATGGCTACACCTTC. Amino acid sequence: CASSANRGQGYGYTF.

In this sample, this clone turned up many times. J is TRBJ1-1 and V is TRBV7-8; weak D call: TRBD1 (6 bases). V lost 6 bases and J lost 3, with 20 bases in between. CDR3 size: 16 residues. In germline, CDR1 is SGHVS, CDR2 FQNEAQ. This chain's CDR3 is CASSSFSIQGDTEAFF. The CDR3 bases are TGTGCCAGCAGTTCTTTTTCTATACAGGGAGACACTGAAGCTTTCTTT. Variable domain in full (rest from reference TRBV7-8 and TRBJ1-1): GAGVSQSPRYKVAKRGQDVALRCDPISGHVSLFWYQQALGQGPEFLTYFQNEAQLDKSGLPSDRFFAERPEGSVSTLKIQRTQQEDSAVYLCASSSFSIQGDTEAFFGQGTRLTVV.

This clone was found a few times. J is TRBJ2-3 and V is TRBV13; D call uncertain. The CDR3 loop spans 17 amino acids. Germline V gene data show CDR1 as PRHDT and CDR2 as FYEKMQ (reference sequence). The germline V and J ends were trimmed by 5 bases and 3 bases, with 21 bases remaining between them. In nucleotides, the CDR3 is TGTGCCAGCAGCGATTCCCTCGACATCGCCAGAACAGATACGCAGTATTTT. It yields the protein CASSDSLDIARTDTQYF.

The genes are TRBV11-3 and TRBJ1-1; D remains ambiguous. The V end was cut by 0 bases, the J end by 3 bases, with 8 bases between. Germline V gene sequence: CDR1 SGHNT, CDR2 YENEEA. The CDR3 is made up of 14 amino acids. Here the CDR3 DNA reads TGTGCCAGCAGCTTAGAATCAGAAGACACTGAAGCTTTCTTT. This sequence encodes CASSLESEDTEAFF.

The CDR3 here is CASSRTGTGGDEKLFF. CDR3 DNA sequence: TGTGCCAGCTCACGAACCGGGACAGGGGGCGATGAAAAACTGTTTTTT. The chain joins TRBV18 to TRBJ1-4; 12 nucleotides align to TRBD1. The CDR3 covers 16 residues. V lost 4 bases, J lost 6 bases, and 6 bases stayed unmatched. Germline V lookup: CDR1 KGHSH, CDR2 LQKENI.

Details on this clone: The identical CDR3 is also encoded by other nucleotide sequences in the sample. This chain joins TRBV15 and TRBJ1-6; tentatively, D is TRBD1 (5 bases). The V gene's germline CDR1 is LNHNV and CDR2 YYDKDF (reference sequence). This CDR3 has 13 amino acids. Trimming shortened V by 1 base and J by 14 bases, and 12 bases separated the two germline ends. CDR3 protein: CATSRGKGPALHF. The CDR3 nucleotides are TGTGCCACCAGCAGAGGCAAGGGGCCAGCCCTCCACTTT.

The chain combines TRBV19 with TRBJ1-4; 9 nucleotides match TRBD1. Germline values: CDR1 LNHDA, CDR2 SQIVND (reference sequence). The CDR3 loop spans 13 amino acids. The CDR3 sequence: CASWTGVDEKLFF. Here the CDR3 DNA reads TGTGCGTCGTGGACAGGGGTGGATGAAAAACTGTTTTTT.

V gene TRBV7-9 combines with J gene TRBJ2-7; 7 positions agree with TRBD1. The CDR3 sequence is 14 residues long. V was pared by 5 bases and J by 4 bases, with 8 bases of the junction left unmatched. Per the germline V gene, CDR1 is SEHNR and CDR2 is FQNEAQ (reference sequence). CDR3 sequence: CASSTSQGEYEQYF. In DNA form, the CDR3 reads TGTGCCAGCAGCACAAGCCAGGGGGAGTACGAGCAGTACTTC. Based on the CDR3 plus reference TRBV7-9 and TRBJ2-7, the full variable domain is DTGVSQNPRHKITKRGQNVTFRCDPISEHNRLYWYRQTLGQGPEFLTYFQNEAQLEKSRLLSDRFSAERPKGSFSTLEIQRTEQGDSAMYLCASSTSQGEYEQYFGPGTRLTVT.

The chain has TRBV7-9 and TRBJ2-7; TRBD1 matches 8 bases. V trimming: 6 bases; J trimming: 2 bases; junction bases outside the gene matches: 9. The CDR3 has 15 amino acids. Germline CDR1 is SEHNR and CDR2 is FQNEAQ (reference sequence). CDR3: CASSSPGTGAYEQYF. CDR3 sequence (DNA): TGTGCCAGCAGTTCCCCCGGGACAGGCGCCTACGAGCAGTACTTC.

This chain links TRBV15 with TRBJ1-2, with a possible D match to TRBD1 (6 bases). Between the trimmed V and J ends, which lost 4 bases and 5 bases, there was a span of 17 bases. CDR3 length equals 15 residues. CDR1 is LNHNV, CDR2 YYDKDF, per germline (reference sequence). The CDR3 DNA reads as TGTGCCACCAGCAAGGGGGTCTCCCCCACTTATGGCTACACCTTC. Amino acids: CATSKGVSPTYGYTF. Looking up the rest from reference TRBV15 and TRBJ1-2 gives the full variable domain: DAMVIQNPRYQVTQFGKPVTLSCSQTLNHNVMYWYQQKSSQAPKLLFHYYDKDFNNEADTPDNFQSRRPNTSFCFLDIRSPGLGDTAMYLCATSKGVSPTYGYTFGSGTRLTVV.

The CDR3 bases are TGTGCCAGCAGCTCTACAGGGTCCACTGAAGCTTTCTTT. This codes for CASSSTGSTEAFF. The chain links TRBV7-3 to TRBJ1-1; TRBD1 might be the D (6 bases). This CDR3 region has 13 residues. The V end lost 4 bases, the J end lost 4 bases, and 10 bases lay between the germline ends. Germline loops: CDR1 SGHTA, CDR2 FQGTGA.

Comments on this clone: One end of the junction does not line up with germline, which may come from a read error. Here the CDR3 reads CASSYSRTGVYEQYF. CDR3 DNA: TGTGCCAGCAGCTACTCTCGGACAGGGGTCTACGAGCAGTACTTC. The chain links TRBV6-5 to TRBJ2-7; 9 positions match TRBD1. There are 15 residues in the CDR3. Per the germline V gene, CDR1 is MNHEY and CDR2 is SVGAGI.

The rearrangement joins TRBV7-2 to TRBJ2-3, with 10 bases that match TRBD1. The germline CDR1 and CDR2 sequences are SGHTA and FQGNSA. With V trimmed by 5 bases and J by 6 bases, 5 bases remained unmatched. This CDR3 is 14 amino acids long. Here the CDR3 DNA reads TGTGCCAGCAGCAGGGACAGGGGCTGGGATACGCAGTATTTT. It specifies CASSRDRGWDTQYF. The full variable domain, in which reference TRBV7-2 and TRBJ2-3 provide the parts outside the CDR3, is GAGVSQSPSNKVTEKGKDVELRCDPISGHTALYWYRQSLGQGLEFLIYFQGNSAPDKSGLPSDRFSAERTGGSVSTLTIQRTQQEDSAVYLCASSRDRGWDTQYFGPGTRLTVL.

The V and J genes are TRBV7-8 and TRBJ1-5; maybe TRBD1 (6 bases). Germline V lookup: CDR1 SGHVS, CDR2 FQNEAQ. Trimming cost V 3 bases and J 3 bases, with 9 bases left between them. There are 14 residues in the CDR3. CDR3 coding DNA: TGTGCCAGCAGCTTTGGACAGTACAATCAGCCCCAGCATTTT. As protein: CASSFGQYNQPQHF.

This clone was seen a few times. The gene calls are TRBV10-1 and TRBJ2-3, with TRBD2 identical over 7 bases. The CDR3 loop spans 15 amino acids. V trimming: 6 bases; J trimming: 1 base; junction bases outside the gene matches: 7. Germline assignment: CDR1 WNHNN and CDR2 SYGVQD (reference sequence). DNA of the CDR3: TGCGCCAGCAGCTTAACTAGCGCTCGCACAGATACGCAGTATTTT. Its protein is CASSLTSARTDTQYF.

The chain recombines TRBV10-3 with TRBJ2-1, with D perhaps TRBD2 (6 bases). V shed 0 bases and J shed 0 bases, with 15 bases lying between them. This CDR3 has 18 residues. In germline, CDR1 is ENHRY, CDR2 SYGVKD. DNA of the CDR3: TGTGCCATCAGTGAGTCTTTTCCAGCGGGTAGCTCCTACAATGAGCAGTTCTTC. It specifies CAISESFPAGSSYNEQFF.

As concerns this clone: The same CDR3 also results from other DNA sequences found in this sample. Here the CDR3 reads CASSVTGTEAFF. The CDR3 nucleotides are TGTGCCAGCAGTGTGACTGGGACTGAAGCTTTCTTT. J is TRBJ1-1 and V is TRBV2; D uncertain. Germline assignment: CDR1 SNHLY and CDR2 FYNNEI. The CDR3 sequence is 12 residues long. Deletions cut 4 bases from V and 5 bases from J, with 8 bases between.

The V call is TRBV6-5, the J call TRBJ1-1; D unresolved. V dropped 7 bases and J dropped 3 bases, with 6 bases sitting between them. The length of the CDR3 is 11 residues. Germline lookup yields CDR1 MNHEY and CDR2 SVGAGI. The DNA of the CDR3 is TGTGCCAGCACCCATGACACTGAAGCTTTCTTT. Residues: CASTHDTEAFF.

This chain joins TRBV7-9 and TRBJ2-7; 10 bases align to TRBD1. V gave up 1 base and J gave up 3 bases; unmatched junction bases: 9. The V gene's germline CDR1 is SEHNR and CDR2 FQNEAQ (reference sequence). The CDR3 contains 17 residues. This CDR3 reads CASSLEGPRDRGYEQYF. Here the CDR3 DNA reads TGTGCCAGCAGCTTAGAAGGTCCCCGGGACAGGGGCTACGAGCAGTACTTC.

This chain uses TRBV9 with TRBJ1-1; a possible D gene is TRBD1 (6 bases). The CDR3 loop spans 13 amino acids. V lost 3 bases, J lost 3 bases, and 9 bases lay in between. The germline V gene encodes CDR1 SGDLS and CDR2 YYNGEE. CDR3 DNA: TGTGCCAGCAGCGGGACAGACCACACTGAAGCTTTCTTT. Encoded protein: CASSGTDHTEAFF.

The chain carries TRBV19 and TRBJ1-2, with 11 bases fitting TRBD1. This CDR3 is 14 amino acids long. Trimming removed 6 bases from V and 8 bases from J; junction bases left unmatched: 8. Germline assignment: CDR1 LNHDA and CDR2 SQIVND (reference sequence). This CDR3 reads CASRDRGPRGGYTF. CDR3 DNA sequence: TGTGCCAGTAGGGACAGGGGGCCAAGAGGAGGCTACACCTTC.

The gene calls are TRBV5-8 and TRBJ1-2; D not certain. CDR1 SGHTS and CDR2 YDEGEE come from the germline V gene. CDR3 length: 14 residues. V lost 7 bases, J lost 2 bases, and 15 bases lay in between. The CDR3 loop is CASSVPPINYGYTF. In DNA, the CDR3 is TGTGCCAGCTCGGTACCGCCGATAAACTATGGCTACACCTTC. The whole variable domain, filled in from reference TRBV5-8 and TRBJ1-2, reads EAGVTQSPTHLIKTRGQQATLRCSPISGHTSVYWYQQALGLGLQFLLWYDEGEERNRGNFPPRFSGRQFPNYSSELNVNALELEDSALYLCASSVPPINYGYTFGSGTRLTVV.

The chain is built from TRBV5-1 and TRBJ2-3; 7 positions agree with TRBD1. Germline V gene data show CDR1 as SGHRS and CDR2 as YFSETQ. The CDR3 is 14 residues long. V was pared by 4 bases and J by 2 bases, with 4 bases of the junction left unmatched. CDR3 nucleotide sequence: TGCGCCAGCAGCCGGGACAGAAACACAGATACGCAGTATTTT. Protein sequence: CASSRDRNTDTQYF.

The chain employs TRBV15 and TRBJ2-1, with D possibly TRBD2 on 5 matching bases. V lost 0 bases to trimming and J lost 4 bases, with 7 bases between them. The CDR3 sequence is 14 residues long. The germline CDR1 and CDR2 sequences are LNHNV and YYDKDF (reference sequence). The DNA of the CDR3 is TGTGCCACCAGCAGAGAGGAGGATTACAATGAGCAGTTCTTC. Protein sequence: CATSREEDYNEQFF.